The 22 T cell receptor beta chains below all came from one sample that was sequenced in a study of CXCR3-negative and CXCR3-positive naive CD8 T cells. Whole-study results and caveats: Naive cells positive for CXCR3 carried more hydrophobic TRB CDR3s than CXCR3-negative ones.

Their antigens remain unidentified. UMI-labeled TRB cDNA libraries were prepared by 5' RACE. No DNA is given; TCRdb re-called the 5' RACE reads and lists each CDR3 protein once. Seen in this sample are tens of thousands of distinct CDR3 sequences; the ten most common clones hold 0.6% to 0.7%. Sample: naive CXCR3+ CD8+ T cells from blood. Subset given: CD45RO-CCR7+CD27+CD95- naive CD8+ T cells expressing CXCR3 (TNR3+). These TCRs come from a human donor in good health. Some clones in this sample may be carry-over from other donors' samples.

The rearrangement links TRBV4-3 to TRBJ2-2. Germline values: CDR1 LGHNA, CDR2 YSLEER. The CDR3 sequence is 15 residues long. CDR3 sequence reads: CASSQEDGNTGELFF.

The rearrangement uses TRBV7-2 and TRBJ2-7. This CDR3 is 15 amino acids long. Germline CDR1 SGHTA, CDR2 FQGNSA. The CDR3 loop reads CASSLGISLQYEQYF. The full variable domain, completed using reference TRBV7-2 and TRBJ2-7, is GAGVSQSPSNKVTEKGKDVELRCDPISGHTALYWYRQSLGQGLEFLIYFQGNSAPDKSGLPSDRFSAERTGGSVSTLTIQRTQQEDSAVYLCASSLGISLQYEQYFGPGTRLTVT.

The gene calls are TRBV28 and TRBJ1-2; TCRdb's D call of TRBD1 is untestable without DNA. The CDR3 covers 15 residues. Germline loops: CDR1 MDHEN, CDR2 SYDVKM. CDR3 sequence reads: CASSTPGEKDYGYTF.

The chain uses TRBV5-1 and TRBJ2-1. CDR1 is SGHRS, CDR2 YFSETQ, per germline. The CDR3 consists of 14 residues. The CDR3 sequence: CASSLVGVVNEQFF.

This chain links TRBV4-2 with TRBJ1-5; with no DNA, the TCRdb D assignment of TRBD1 cannot be verified. Germline CDR1 reads LGHNA; CDR2 reads YNFKEQ. The CDR3 spans 16 residues. CDR3 loop: CASSQEGDRAGQPQHF.

This chain uses TRBV18 with TRBJ2-2; TCRdb's D gene call, TRBD2, goes unchecked for lack of DNA. The CDR3 runs to 15 residues. Germline V lookup: CDR1 KGHSH, CDR2 LQKENI. The CDR3 loop reads CASSPTSGGTGELFF.

The genes are TRBV7-9 and TRBJ2-3; TCRdb's D call, TRBD1, is unchecked because there is no DNA. The CDR3 runs to 13 residues. The V gene's germline CDR1 is SEHNR and CDR2 FQNEAQ (reference sequence). CDR3 in amino acids: CASSPPPGDTQYF.

V usage is TRBV28 and J usage is TRBJ2-7; lacking DNA, the TRBD1 call made by TCRdb goes unchecked. This CDR3 spans 12 amino acids. The V gene's germline CDR1 is MDHEN and CDR2 SYDVKM. CDR3 sequence reads: CASMPRGYEQYF.

The rearrangement joins TRBV15 to TRBJ1-1; the TRBD1 assignment by TCRdb is unverifiable without DNA. The CDR3 extends over 16 amino acids. Germline V gene data show CDR1 as LNHNV and CDR2 as YYDKDF (reference sequence). CDR3 in amino acids: CATSSPPRGRDTEAFF. Drawing the rest from reference TRBV15 and TRBJ1-1, the complete variable domain is DAMVIQNPRYQVTQFGKPVTLSCSQTLNHNVMYWYQQKSSQAPKLLFHYYDKDFNNEADTPDNFQSRRPNTSFCFLDIRSPGLGDTAMYLCATSSPPRGRDTEAFFGQGTRLTVV.

This chain joins TRBV12-3 or TRBV12-4 and TRBJ1-1; checking the TCRdb D call of TRBD1 is not possible without DNA. The CDR3 length is 14 residues. The CDR3 protein is CASSLVGQGALGSF.

The chain uses TRBV7-2 and TRBJ1-2; TCRdb's D call, TRBD1, is unchecked because there is no DNA. CDR1 and CDR2 from the germline V gene are SGHTA and FQGNSA. The length of the CDR3 is 14 residues. CDR3 sequence: CASSSGRGVYGYTF.

The genes are TRBV27 and TRBJ2-7; TCRdb picks TRBD1, but there is no DNA to check that call. This CDR3 contains 18 residues. Looked up from germline, CDR1 is MNHEY and CDR2 is SMNVEV (reference sequence). The CDR3 region is CASSALTGPYARFYEQYF.

CDR3 amino acids: CASSLGPGKYGYTF. V and J are TRBV7-9 and TRBJ1-2; TCRdb selects TRBD1, and the lack of DNA leaves this call unchecked. Germline CDR1 SEHNR, CDR2 FQNEAQ (reference sequence). The CDR3 runs to 14 residues.

The V call is TRBV5-5, the J call TRBJ1-1; TCRdb outputs TRBD1, but without DNA this stays unchecked. From germline, CDR1 is SGHKS and CDR2 YYEKEE (reference sequence). This CDR3 comprises 15 residues. CDR3 in amino acids: CASSLEGQGGTEAFF.

The rearrangement uses TRBV28 and TRBJ2-7. The germline V gene encodes CDR1 MDHEN and CDR2 SYDVKM. The CDR3 spans 12 residues. The CDR3 protein is CASSSIKYEQYF. Combining the CDR3 with reference TRBV28 and TRBJ2-7 gives the whole variable domain DVKVTQSSRYLVKRTGEKVFLECVQDMDHENMFWYRQDPGLGLRLIYFSYDVKMKEKGDIPEGYSVSREKKERFSLILESASTNQTSMYLCASSSIKYEQYFGPGTRLTVT.

V gene TRBV4-3 combines with J gene TRBJ2-1; as DNA is missing, the TRBD2 call by TCRdb cannot be tested. This CDR3 has 16 amino acids. The germline CDR1 and CDR2 sequences are LGHNA and YSLEER. The CDR3 is CASSSPGLAGGNEQFF.

The chain combines TRBV15 with TRBJ2-6. Germline CDR1 reads LNHNV; CDR2 reads YYDKDF (reference sequence). The CDR3 is 13 residues long. CDR3 in amino acids: CATSSSGANVLTF.

The V call is TRBV4-1, the J call TRBJ2-3. This CDR3 spans 15 amino acids. Looked up from germline, CDR1 is MGHRA and CDR2 is YSYEKL. CDR3 loop: CASSQVNRHSDTQYF.

V is TRBV29-1 and J is TRBJ2-2; TCRdb picks TRBD1, but there is no DNA to check that call. CDR3 length: 16 residues. Germline V gene lookup returns CDR1 SQVTM and CDR2 ANQGSEA. The chain's CDR3 is CSVVSADRGSTGELFF.

This sequence joins TRBV6-5 and TRBJ2-4; absent DNA, TCRdb's TRBD2 call cannot be checked. This CDR3 spans 15 amino acids. Germline V gene lookup returns CDR1 MNHEY and CDR2 SVGAGI. The CDR3 here is CASSPLREAKNIQYF.

This rearrangement joins TRBV20-1 to TRBJ2-1; lacking DNA, the TRBD2 call made by TCRdb goes unchecked. The germline gives CDR1 DFQATT, CDR2 SNEGSKA (reference sequence). This CDR3 comprises 16 residues. The CDR3 here is CSAIGLAGSSYNEQFF.

The genes are TRBV19 and TRBJ2-1; TCRdb's D gene call, TRBD2, goes unchecked for lack of DNA. CDR1 LNHDA and CDR2 SQIVND come from the germline V gene (reference sequence). This CDR3 is built from 17 residues. CDR3 sequence reads: CASSIGSGGASGDEQFF.